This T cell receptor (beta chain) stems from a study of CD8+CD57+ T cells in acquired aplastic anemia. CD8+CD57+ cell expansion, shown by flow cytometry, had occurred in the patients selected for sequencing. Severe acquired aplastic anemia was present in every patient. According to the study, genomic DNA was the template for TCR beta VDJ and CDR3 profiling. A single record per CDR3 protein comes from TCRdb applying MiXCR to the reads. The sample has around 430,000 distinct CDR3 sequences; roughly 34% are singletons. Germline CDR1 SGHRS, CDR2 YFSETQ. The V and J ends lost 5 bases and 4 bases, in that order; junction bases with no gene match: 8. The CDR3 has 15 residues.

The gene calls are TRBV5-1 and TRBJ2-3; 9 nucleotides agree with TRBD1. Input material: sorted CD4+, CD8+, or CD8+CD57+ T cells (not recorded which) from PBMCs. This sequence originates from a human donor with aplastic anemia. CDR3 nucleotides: TGCGCCAGCAGACCGGGACAGGGAGGCCCAGATACGCAGTATTTT. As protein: CASRPGQGGPDTQYF.